The 16 T cell receptor beta chains below all came from one sample that was sequenced in a study of CD4 T cell repertoires in COVID-19. Sequencing was done directly on freshly isolated, uncultured memory T cells. Profiling relied on immunoSEQ multiplex PCR, and the TCRdb table lists in-frame clones only, not all of them. The sample lists more than 20,000 clones, over 90% occurring once. The input for sequencing was circulating follicular helper CD4+ T cells (cTfh) from blood, taken before the COVID-19 pandemic. These TCRs come from a human donor who had COVID-19.

The chain is built from TRBV7-2 and TRBJ2-1; 8 nucleotides agree with TRBD2. V lost 5 bases and J lost 6; bases outside the gene matches: 15. The CDR3 is 17 residues long. Germline values: CDR1 SGHTA, CDR2 FQGNSA. CDR3 residues: CASSPHGGGGRRNEQFF. DNA for the CDR3: TGTGCCAGCAGCCCCCACGGGGGTGGCGGGAGGCGCAATGAGCAGTTCTTC.

The genes are TRBV5-4 and TRBJ2-2; 7 nucleotides agree with TRBD2. CDR1 SGHNT and CDR2 YYREEE come from the germline V gene (reference sequence). The CDR3 extends over 16 amino acids. The junction had 11 bases not matched to a gene; V was cut back by 5 bases and J by 4 bases. The CDR3 loop is CASSGAGKWGTGELFF. CDR3 bases: TGTGCCAGCAGTGGAGCGGGAAAATGGGGCACCGGGGAGCTGTTTTTT.

V and J are TRBV7-6 and TRBJ2-1; 11 positions match TRBD2. V was pared by 0 bases and J by 0 bases, with 7 bases of the junction left unmatched. The CDR3 is 19 residues long. Germline assignment: CDR1 SGHVS and CDR2 FNYEAQ. In DNA, the CDR3 is TGTGCCAGCAGCTTAGCCCGATCTAGCGGGGGGAGCTCCTACAATGAGCAGTTCTTC. It codes for CASSLARSSGGSSYNEQFF.

This clone was picked up one time. The chain uses TRBV4-1 and TRBJ2-3; possibly TRBD1 for D (6 bases). V lost 0 bases and J 7 bases, leaving 20 bases between the germline ends. CDR1 MGHRA and CDR2 YSYEKL come from the germline V gene. This CDR3 region has 17 residues. CDR3 in amino acids: CASSQDWGPGAPYTQYF. In DNA, the CDR3 is TGCGCCAGCAGCCAAGATTGGGGGCCAGGGGCCCCATATACGCAGTATTTT.

The V call is TRBV11-2, the J call TRBJ2-4; D perhaps matches TRBD2 (5 bases). The V end was cut by 0 bases, the J end by 3 bases, with 21 bases between. Germline V gene lookup returns CDR1 SGHAT and CDR2 FQNNGV. CDR3 size: 19 residues. The CDR3 DNA follows: TGTGCCAGCAGCTTAGATCCCCCTAAAGGGCACGGGGACAAAAACATTCAGTACTTC. Translation gives CASSLDPPKGHGDKNIQYF.

The gene calls are TRBV10-3 and TRBJ2-7; 7 bases line up with TRBD1. The CDR3 runs 15 residues. Germline CDR1 reads ENHRY; CDR2 reads SYGVKD. The V gene end was trimmed by 5 bases and the J gene end by 3 bases; junction bases not matched to a gene: 10. Here the CDR3 reads CAISRLTGNNYEQYF. DNA of the CDR3: TGTGCCATCAGTCGATTGACAGGGAACAACTACGAGCAGTACTTC.

The V gene is TRBV9, the J gene TRBJ1-1; TRBD1 might be the D (6 bases). Germline values: CDR1 SGDLS, CDR2 YYNGEE. This CDR3 is 14 amino acids long. The V and J ends lost 5 bases and 3 bases respectively, with 14 bases between them. The CDR3 bases are TGTGCCAGCAGTCCAAGGCAGGGGTACACTGAAGCTTTCTTT. This encodes CASSPRQGYTEAFF.

The J gene is TRBJ2-5, the V gene TRBV2; D is ambiguous. V was cut by 8 bases and J by 0 bases, with 16 bases left in between. There are 15 residues in the CDR3. CDR1 and CDR2 from the germline V gene are SNHLY and FYNNEI. The CDR3: CASLRSHSYQETQYF. CDR3 DNA: TGTGCCAGCTTGAGATCCCATTCCTACCAAGAGACCCAGTACTTC.

The chain links TRBV4-1 to TRBJ2-5; TRBD2 agrees at 9 bases. The V segment lost 0 bases and the J segment 4 bases; nucleotides outside the gene matches: 9. The CDR3 loop spans 17 amino acids. In germline, CDR1 is MGHRA, CDR2 YSYEKL. The CDR3 reads CASSQDHVAGVGETQYF. CDR3 nucleotide sequence: TGCGCCAGCAGCCAAGATCACGTAGCGGGAGTGGGAGAGACCCAGTACTTC.

As to this clone: This CDR3 is missing its conserved last phenylalanine or tryptophan, likely due to a read error. The DNA is omitted, as the CDR3 cannot be located on it reliably, and the CDR3 follows TCRdb's listing. The chain employs TRBV5-4 and TRBJ1-4; TRBD1, the table's D call, lacks a check against the DNA. Germline lookup yields CDR1 SGHNT and CDR2 YYREEE (reference sequence). The CDR3 has 9 amino acids, counting both end residues. The CDR3 spells CASSPDRGG.

The chain carries TRBV5-5 and TRBJ1-2, with unresolved D. Germline V gene sequence: CDR1 SGHKS, CDR2 YYEKEE (reference sequence). The CDR3 runs 13 residues. Between the trimmed V and J ends, which lost 1 base and 8 bases, there was a span of 12 bases. DNA of the CDR3: TGTGCCAGCAGCTTGACAGCCCCTGGGGGCTACACCTTC. This gives the protein CASSLTAPGGYTF.

CDR3 sequence reads: CASSLSQGSGANVLTF. The CDR3 region has the DNA TGTGCCAGCTCACTATCACAGGGCTCTGGGGCCAACGTCCTGACTTTC. This chain joins TRBV18 and TRBJ2-6, with D possibly being TRBD1 (6 bases). This CDR3 spans 16 amino acids. Germline assignment: CDR1 KGHSH and CDR2 LQKENI. Trimming took off 4 bases at V and 0 bases at J, with 10 bases between the two ends.

The gene calls are TRBV6-5 and TRBJ1-1; the D gene is possibly TRBD1 (5 bases). Trimming removed 2 bases from V and 5 bases from J, with 6 bases in between. In germline, CDR1 is MNHEY, CDR2 SVGAGI. The CDR3 has 12 residues. CDR3 loop: CASSYGGTEAFF. CDR3 coding DNA: TGTGCCAGCAGTTACGGGGGGACTGAAGCTTTCTTT.

This clone was recorded a few times. The chain couples TRBV2 to TRBJ1-1; no clear D. Trimming removed 10 bases from V and 6 bases from J, with 12 bases in between. CDR1 is SNHLY and CDR2 is FYNNEI in the germline V gene. The CDR3 has 11 amino acids. For the CDR3, the DNA is TGTGCCACGGGGAGGGAGTCTGAAGCTTTCTTT. Protein sequence: CATGRESEAFF.

This clone was recorded once. The chain carries TRBV6-4 and TRBJ1-2, with 7 bases lining up with TRBD1. The length of the CDR3 is 13 residues. CDR1 is MRHNA and CDR2 is SNTAGT in the germline V gene. V shed 6 bases and J 6 bases; nucleotides not matched to a gene: 7. The CDR3 here is CASSPTGLNGYTF. The CDR3 DNA reads TGTGCCAGCAGCCCGACAGGGCTGAATGGCTACACCTTC.

The chain couples TRBV5-1 to TRBJ2-5; 7 bases fit TRBD2. The CDR3 runs to 12 residues. Germline CDR1 SGHRS, CDR2 YFSETQ. V was pared by 0 bases and J by 9 bases, with 2 bases of the junction left unmatched. CDR3 amino acids: CASSLGEGPQYF. In nucleotides, the CDR3 is TGCGCCAGCAGCTTGGGGGAGGGACCCCAGTACTTC.